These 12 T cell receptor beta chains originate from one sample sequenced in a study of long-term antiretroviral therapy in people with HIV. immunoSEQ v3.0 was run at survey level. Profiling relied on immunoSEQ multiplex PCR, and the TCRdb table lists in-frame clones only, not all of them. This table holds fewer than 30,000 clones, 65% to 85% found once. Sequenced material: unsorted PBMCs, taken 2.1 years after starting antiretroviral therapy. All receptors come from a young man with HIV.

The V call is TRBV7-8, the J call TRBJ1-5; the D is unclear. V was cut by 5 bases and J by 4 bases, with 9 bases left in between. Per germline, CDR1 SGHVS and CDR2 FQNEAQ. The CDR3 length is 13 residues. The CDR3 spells CASSQSSNQPQHF. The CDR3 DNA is TGTGCCAGCAGCCAATCGTCAAATCAGCCCCAGCATTTT. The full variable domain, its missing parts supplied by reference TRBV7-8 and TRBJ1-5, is GAGVSQSPRYKVAKRGQDVALRCDPISGHVSLFWYQQALGQGPEFLTYFQNEAQLDKSGLPSDRFFAERPEGSVSTLKIQRTQQEDSAVYLCASSQSSNQPQHFGDGTRLSIL.

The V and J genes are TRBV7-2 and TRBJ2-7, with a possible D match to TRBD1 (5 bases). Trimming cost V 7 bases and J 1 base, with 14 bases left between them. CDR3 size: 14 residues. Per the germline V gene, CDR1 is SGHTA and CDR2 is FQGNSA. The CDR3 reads CASTHSAGSYEQYF. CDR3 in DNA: TGTGCCAGCACCCATTCGGCAGGGTCCTACGAGCAGTACTTC. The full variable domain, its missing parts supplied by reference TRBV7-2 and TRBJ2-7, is GAGVSQSPSNKVTEKGKDVELRCDPISGHTALYWYRQSLGQGLEFLIYFQGNSAPDKSGLPSDRFSAERTGGSVSTLTIQRTQQEDSAVYLCASTHSAGSYEQYFGPGTRLTVT.

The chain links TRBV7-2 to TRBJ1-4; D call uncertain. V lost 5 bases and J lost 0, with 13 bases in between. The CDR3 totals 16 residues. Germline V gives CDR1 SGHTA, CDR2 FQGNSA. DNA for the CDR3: TGTGCCAGCAGCCAGATGGGGAAAGCAACTAATGAAAAACTGTTTTTT. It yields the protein CASSQMGKATNEKLFF.

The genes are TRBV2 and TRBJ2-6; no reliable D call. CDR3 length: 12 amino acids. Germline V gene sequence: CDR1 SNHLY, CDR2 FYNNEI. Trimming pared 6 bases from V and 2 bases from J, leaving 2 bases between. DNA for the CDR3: TGTGCCAGCAGGCCTGGGGCCAACGTCCTGACTTTC. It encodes CASRPGANVLTF.

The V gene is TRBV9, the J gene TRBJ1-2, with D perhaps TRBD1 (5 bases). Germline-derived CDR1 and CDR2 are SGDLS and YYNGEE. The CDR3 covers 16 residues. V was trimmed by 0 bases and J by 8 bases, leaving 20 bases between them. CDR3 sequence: CASSVEIRDAAGGYTF. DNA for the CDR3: TGTGCCAGCAGCGTAGAAATCCGGGACGCCGCGGGAGGCTACACCTTC.

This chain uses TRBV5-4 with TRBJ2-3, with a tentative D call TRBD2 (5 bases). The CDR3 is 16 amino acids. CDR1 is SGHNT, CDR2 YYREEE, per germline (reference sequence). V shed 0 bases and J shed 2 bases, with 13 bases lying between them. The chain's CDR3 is CASSLATSQPTDTQYF. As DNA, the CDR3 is TGTGCCAGCAGCTTGGCAACTAGTCAGCCCACAGATACGCAGTATTTT.

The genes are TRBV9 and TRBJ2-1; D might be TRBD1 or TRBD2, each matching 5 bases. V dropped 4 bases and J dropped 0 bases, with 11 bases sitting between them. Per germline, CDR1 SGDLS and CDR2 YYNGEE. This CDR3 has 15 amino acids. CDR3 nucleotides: TGTGCCAGCAGCTTGGCCGGGACCTCCTACAATGAGCAGTTCTTC. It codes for CASSLAGTSYNEQFF. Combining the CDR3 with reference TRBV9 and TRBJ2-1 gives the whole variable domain DSGVTQTPKHLITATGQRVTLRCSPRSGDLSVYWYQQSLDQGLQFLIQYYNGEERAKGNILERFSAQQFPDLHSELNLSSLELGDSALYFCASSLAGTSYNEQFFGPGTRLTVL.

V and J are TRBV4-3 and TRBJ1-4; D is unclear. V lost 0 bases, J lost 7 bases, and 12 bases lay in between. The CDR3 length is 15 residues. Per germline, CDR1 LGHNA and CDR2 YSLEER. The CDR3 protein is CASSQEDGWGEKLFF. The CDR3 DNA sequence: TGCGCCAGCAGCCAAGAGGACGGTTGGGGTGAAAAACTGTTTTTT.

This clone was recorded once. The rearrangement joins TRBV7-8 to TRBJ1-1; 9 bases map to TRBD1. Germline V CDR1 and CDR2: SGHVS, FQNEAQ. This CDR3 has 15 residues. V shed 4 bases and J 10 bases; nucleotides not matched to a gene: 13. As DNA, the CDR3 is TGTGCCAGCAGCTCGAAAAACCGGGACAGGGAGATAGCTTTCTTT. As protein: CASSSKNRDREIAFF.

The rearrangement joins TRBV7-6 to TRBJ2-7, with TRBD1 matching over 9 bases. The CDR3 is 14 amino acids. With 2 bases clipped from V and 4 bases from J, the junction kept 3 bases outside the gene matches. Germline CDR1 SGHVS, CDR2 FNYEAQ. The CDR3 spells CASSLTGGGYEQYF. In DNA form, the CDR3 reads TGTGCCAGCAGCTTAACAGGGGGCGGGTACGAGCAGTACTTC.

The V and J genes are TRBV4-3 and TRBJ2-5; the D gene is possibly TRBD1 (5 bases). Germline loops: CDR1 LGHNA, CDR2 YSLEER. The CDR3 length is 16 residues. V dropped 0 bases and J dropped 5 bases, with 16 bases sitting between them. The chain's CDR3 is CASSQDPLQGTETQYF. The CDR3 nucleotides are TGCGCCAGCAGCCAAGATCCTCTTCAGGGCACGGAGACCCAGTACTTC.

This CDR3 is CASSPQGAQEETQYF. The CDR3 DNA is TGTGCCAGCAGCCCGCAGGGGGCGCAGGAGGAGACCCAGTACTTC. The chain uses TRBV7-6 and TRBJ2-5, with 8 positions matching TRBD1. CDR3 size: 15 residues. V lost 5 bases to trimming and J lost 5 bases; unmatched junction nucleotides: 10. Per germline, CDR1 SGHVS and CDR2 FNYEAQ.